This T cell receptor beta chain was identified in a study of CD8+ T cells in alopecia areata. At the level of the study: Treated individuals took tofacitinib by mouth, 5 to 10 mg twice daily. General observations from the study: As there was one nonresponder, how baseline CD8+ expansion relates to response remains uncertain. Treatment with tofacitinib significantly lowered scalp clonality and reduced expanded CD8+ clones among the top 100.

To note about this clone: What it binds is unknown.

Treatment described: oral pan-JAK inhibitor, 5-10 mg twice daily. As the sequencing template, cDNA was produced by extracting RNA and reverse transcribing it. Some clones are missing from TCRdb's copy, which holds only in-frame ones; the method was immunoSEQ multiplex PCR. The sample carries 200,000 to 250,000 clones, approximately 67% recorded once. The CDR3 is 15 residues long. Trimming removed 0 bases at V and 8 bases at J, with 17 bases between. Germline lookup yields CDR1 SGDLS and CDR2 YYNGEE. The sequenced sample was CD4+ T cells sorted from blood, obtained between weeks 43 and 45, from a patient treated with tofacitinib. This receptor was identified in a human donor with alopecia areata. The V gene is TRBV9, the J gene TRBJ1-2; D possibly corresponds to TRBD1 (5 bases). As DNA, the CDR3 is TGTGCCAGCAGCGTAGCTTCGTGGGACCACGGGGGCTACACCTTC. As protein: CASSVASWDHGGYTF.